Detailed here is one TCR beta chain. J lost 4 bases, V lost 1 base, and 10 bases had no gene match. The CDR3 has 17 residues. CDR1 is SGHTA and CDR2 is FQGNSA in the germline V gene. This sample is part of a study of blood T cell repertoires in COVID-19. In the authors' methods: Estimates of nucleated cell counts were drawn from the amplification of reference gene primers. The data were produced by immunoSEQ multiplex PCR, yet TCRdb's version contains in-frame clones alone and is incomplete. That table supplies the V and J calls and clone size; D and trimming were determined from the DNA. The sample yields around 230,000 clones, around 83% seen once.

The chain links TRBV7-2 to TRBJ1-3, with 7 bases aligning to TRBD1. The sequenced material came from peripheral blood. The receptor was isolated from a woman between 55 and 75 years old with active or convalescent COVID-19. CDR3 sequence reads: CASSLGIPGQQGNTIYF. The CDR3 nucleotides read TGTGCCAGCAGCTTAGGGATTCCGGGACAGCAAGGAAACACCATATATTTT. Combining the CDR3 with reference TRBV7-2 and TRBJ1-3 gives the whole variable domain GAGVSQSPSNKVTEKGKDVELRCDPISGHTALYWYRQSLGQGLEFLIYFQGNSAPDKSGLPSDRFSAERTGGSVSTLTIQRTQQEDSAVYLCASSLGIPGQQGNTIYFGEGSWLTVV.